Each of the 5 T cell receptor beta chains below was sequenced from the same sample in a study of T cell changes during pregnancy in multiple sclerosis (dated by TCRdb to between 2018 and 2020). Library generation was performed with the immunoSEQ multiplex PCR assay. TCRdb obtained this table from immuneACCESS and retained in-frame rearrangements with V and J assigned. These tables miss some clones; where compared with another copy, unresolved V genes account for less than half of the shortfall, and the remainder is unexplained. The sample records about 24,000 clones, more than 70% of which are singletons. In total, the top ten clones hold about 0.7% of the sample. Sample: CD4+ T cells from peripheral blood mononuclear cells, taken in the first trimester of pregnancy. These receptors were taken from a female donor in good health, enrolled as a control in a pregnancy study.

This clone was observed a few times. V and J are TRBV28 and TRBJ1-4, with D maybe TRBD1 (6 bases). Germline assignment: CDR1 MDHEN and CDR2 SYDVKM. V was shortened by 7 bases and J by 8 bases, with 20 bases between the two germline ends. CDR3 size: 15 residues. The CDR3 nucleotides read TGTGCCAGCATTGGCAGCTGGGGGCTAAAAGAAAAACTGTTTTTT. Amino acid sequence: CASIGSWGLKEKLFF.

CDR3 residues: CARSAFTGSYGYTF. CDR3 bases: TGTGCCAGAAGCGCCTTCACAGGGTCCTATGGCTACACCTTC. The rearrangement links TRBV7-5 to TRBJ1-2; the table's D call, TRBD1, was not checked against the DNA. TRBV7-5 is marked as a pseudogene. This CDR3 is 14 amino acids long.

The rearrangement uses TRBV4-2 and TRBJ2-6; 8 nucleotides agree with TRBD1. The V gene's germline CDR1 is LGHNA and CDR2 YNFKEQ. This CDR3 has 16 amino acids. The V gene end was trimmed by 3 bases and the J gene end by 2 bases; junction bases not matched to a gene: 3. CDR3 region: CASSQVTGAGANVLTF. Here the CDR3 DNA reads TGTGCCAGCAGCCAGGTGACAGGGGCTGGGGCCAACGTCCTGACTTTC.

This sequence joins TRBV11-3 and TRBJ2-1; 9 nucleotides match TRBD2. Germline V gene lookup returns CDR1 SGHNT and CDR2 YENEEA. J gave up 8 bases and V 3 bases, and 11 bases lay outside the gene matches. The CDR3 is made up of 16 amino acids. As DNA, the CDR3 is TGTGCCAGCAGCTTGGGTTCGGGCGGGGGGGAAGATGAGCAGTTCTTC. Amino acid sequence: CASSLGSGGGEDEQFF.

This chain joins TRBV5-1 and TRBJ2-2; possibly TRBD1 for D (6 bases). V lost 0 bases to trimming and J lost 5 bases, with 11 bases between them. Germline-derived CDR1 and CDR2 are SGHRS and YFSETQ. This CDR3 is built from 15 residues. The CDR3 is CASSLDGQPTGELFF. In nucleotides, the CDR3 is TGCGCCAGCAGCTTGGACGGACAGCCTACCGGGGAGCTGTTTTTT.